This T cell receptor (beta chain) derives from a study of identical twins. About this clonotype itself: Its antigen is not known.

TCRdb fed the 5' RACE reads into MiXCR, producing one record per CDR3 protein. Of hundreds of thousands of distinct CDR3 sequences listed, around a sixth are singletons. CDR3 length equals 13 residues. Germline V gives CDR1 KGHDR, CDR2 SFDVKD. V lost 2 bases, J lost 6 bases, and 8 bases lay in between. Study results and limitations: Sharing of beta out-of-frame sequences by twins showed a weaker excess. Invariant populations such as MAIT and iNKT cells could partly muddle zero-insertion analyses. Models underestimated how often monozygotic twins shared out-of-frame TCR alpha.

These records were also assigned to another study, of T cells expressing NK-cell markers.

This chain links TRBV24-1 with TRBJ2-3; D remains ambiguous. Sequenced sample: PBMCs. This clonotype was obtained from a woman aged 18-35 years in good health. The CDR3 nucleotides are TGTGCCACCAGTGATTCAAGAACGGATACGCAGTATTTT. It translates to CATSDSRTDTQYF.